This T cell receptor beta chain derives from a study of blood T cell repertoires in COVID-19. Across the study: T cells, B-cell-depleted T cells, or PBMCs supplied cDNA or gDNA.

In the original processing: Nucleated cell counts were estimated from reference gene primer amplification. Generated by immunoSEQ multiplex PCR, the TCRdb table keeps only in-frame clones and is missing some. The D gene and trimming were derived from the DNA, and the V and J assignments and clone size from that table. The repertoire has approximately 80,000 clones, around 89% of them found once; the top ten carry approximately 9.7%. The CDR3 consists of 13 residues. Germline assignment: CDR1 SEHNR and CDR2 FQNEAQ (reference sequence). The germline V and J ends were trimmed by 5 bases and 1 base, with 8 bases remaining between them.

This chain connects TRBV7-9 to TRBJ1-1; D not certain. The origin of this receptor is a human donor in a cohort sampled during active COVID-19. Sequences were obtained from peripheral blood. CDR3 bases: TGTGCCAGCAGCCCTCAGGCGAACACTGAAGCTTTCTTT. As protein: CASSPQANTEAFF.